The source of this T cell receptor (beta chain) is a study of shared clonotypes between healthy human individuals. Study-level information: Used for every donor were three CD4 naive, three CD4 memory, two CD8 naive and one CD8 memory plate.

In the source study's methods: Filtering differed since immunoSEQ provided only junctions, with no quality scores. Here immunoSEQ multiplex PCR was the method, and the copy in TCRdb shows in-frame clones only, minus some. V and J calls plus clone size are reproduced from that table; the DNA served to infer D and trimming. The sample lists around 200,000 clones; around 93% were seen once. The CDR3 runs to 16 residues. Losses at the gene ends were 4 bases for V and 5 bases for J; bases not matched to a gene: 12. Looked up from germline, CDR1 is SGHDN and CDR2 is FVKESK. The chain links TRBV14 to TRBJ2-7, with 9 bases fitting TRBD1. This clonotype originated in a woman in her thirties in good health. The specimen sequenced was naive CD4+ T cells sorted from blood. Subset defined: CD45RA+ positively selected. CDR3 nucleotides: TGTGCCAGCAGCCGAAACCGGGACAGGGTTCGCCACGAGCAGTACTTC. Translated: CASSRNRDRVRHEQYF. The full variable domain, with the rest looked up from reference TRBV14 and TRBJ2-7, is EAGVTQFPSHSVIEKGQTVTLRCDPISGHDNLYWYRRVMGKEIKFLLHFVKESKQDESGMPNNRFLAERTGGTYSTLKVQPAELEDSGVYFCASSRNRDRVRHEQYFGPGTRLTVT.